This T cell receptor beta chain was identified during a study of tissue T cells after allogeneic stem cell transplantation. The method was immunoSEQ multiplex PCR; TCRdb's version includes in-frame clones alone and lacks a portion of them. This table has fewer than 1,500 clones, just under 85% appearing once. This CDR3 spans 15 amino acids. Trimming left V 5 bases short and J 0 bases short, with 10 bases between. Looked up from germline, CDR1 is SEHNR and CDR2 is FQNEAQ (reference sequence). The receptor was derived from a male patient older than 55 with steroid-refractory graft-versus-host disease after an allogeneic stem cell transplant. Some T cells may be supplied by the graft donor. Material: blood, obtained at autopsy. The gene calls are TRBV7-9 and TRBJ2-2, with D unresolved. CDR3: CASSNSGANTGELFF. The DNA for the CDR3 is TGTGCCAGCAGCAACAGTGGCGCGAACACCGGGGAGCTGTTTTTT.